A selection of T cell receptor beta chains follows, all from one sample in a study of OX40 agonist ivuxolimab in advanced cancers. Assay used: immunoSEQ multiplex PCR; TCRdb lists only in-frame clones, some missing. The sample holds 50,000 to 75,000 clones, roughly nine tenths seen once. The material was CD4+ or CD8+ T cells sorted from blood, obtained in a trial of the OX40 agonist ivuxolimab. The receptors shown here come from an adult with an advanced solid tumor such as melanoma, head and neck, liver or kidney cancer. The CDR3 runs from the conserved cysteine through the conserved F or W. The D gene is left open where the match is weak. Clone size is shown for a subset of rows, as once, few, many or a class of expanded clone.

size	V	D	J	DNA	CDR3
-	TRBV27	TRBD1	TRBJ2-7	TGTGCCAGCAGTTTACAGGGGGCCTACGAGCAGTACTTC	CASSLQGAYEQYF
-	TRBV9	-	TRBJ2-3	TGTGCCAGCAGCCAACCCCTAGGGGGATCGGGCACAGATACGCAGTATTTT	CASSQPLGGSGTDTQYF
-	TRBV18	-	TRBJ1-1	TGTGCCAGCTCACCCTTCCCCCCAGGGAACACTGAAGCTTTCTTT	CASSPFPPGNTEAFF
-	TRBV27	-	TRBJ2-3	TGTGCCAGCAGTTGGGCCGGACTCCAACCAGATACGCAGTATTTT	CASSWAGLQPDTQYF
-	TRBV9	TRBD1	TRBJ1-6	TGTGCCAGCAGCGTAGGGGCAGGGGGTTCTCATAATTCACCCCTCCACTTT	CASSVGAGGSHNSPLHF
-	TRBV5-1	TRBD1	TRBJ2-7	TGCGCCAGCAGCCCCTCTCCGGGACAGGGCTCCTACGAGCAGTACTTC	CASSPSPGQGSYEQYF
-	TRBV15	-	TRBJ2-1	TGTGCCACCAGTACCTCTGGAGCTGAGCAGTTCTTC	CATSTSGAEQFF
-	TRBV4-1	-	TRBJ2-1	TGCGCCAGCAGCCAAGCGTCGGGCGGAGGCTCCTACAATGAGCAGTTCTTC	CASSQASGGGSYNEQFF
-	TRBV19	-	TRBJ1-2	TGTGCCAGTACCCCTAGGGGACCCCGAGGCTACACCTTC	CASTPRGPRGYTF
-	TRBV29-1	-	TRBJ2-1	TGCAGCGTCGGGGGAGCGGAATACAATGAGCAGTTCTTC	CSVGGAEYNEQFF
-	TRBV5-1	-	TRBJ1-4	TGCGCCAGCAGCCCCGACAGCTTTAATGAAAAACTGTTTTTT	CASSPDSFNEKLFF
-	TRBV28	TRBD1	TRBJ1-6	TGTGCCAGCAGTTTTCCGGGACAGAATTCACCCCTCCACTTT	CASSFPGQNSPLHF
few	TRBV11-2	TRBD1	TRBJ2-7	TGTGCCAGCAGCTTGGTCTCAGGGGGCCGGTACGAGCAGTACTTC	CASSLVSGGRYEQYF
medium-sized	TRBV6-1	TRBD2	TRBJ2-7	TGTGCCAGCAGTGACCGCGGGGGCTACGAGCAGTACTTC	CASSDRGGYEQYF
-	TRBV14	TRBD1	TRBJ2-5	TGTGCCAGCAGCCTGGGACAGCCGGAGACCCAGTACTTC	CASSLGQPETQYF
-	TRBV27	-	TRBJ1-1	TGTGCCAGCAGTTTAATGGGCTCCGGTACACTACTGAACACTGAAGCTTTCTTT	CASSLMGSGTLLNTEAFF
-	TRBV27	-	TRBJ2-7	TGTGCCAGCAGTCTAACCTACGAGCAGTACTTC	CASSLTYEQYF
few	TRBV7-6	-	TRBJ2-1	TGTGCCAGCAGCTCGGACTACCCCAACAATGAGCAGTTCTTC	CASSSDYPNNEQFF
-	TRBV5-1	TRBD1	TRBJ1-6	TGCGCCAGCAGCTTGGGGCAGGGGGGGAATTCACCCCTCCACTTT	CASSLGQGGNSPLHF
-	TRBV4-1	-	TRBJ1-3	TGCGCCAGCAGCTTCGGGCCGGACTCTGGAAACACCATATATTTT	CASSFGPDSGNTIYF
-	TRBV15	-	TRBJ2-7	TGTGCCACCAGCCTCGCAGCCTCCTACGAGCAGTACTTC	CATSLAASYEQYF
-	TRBV10-2	TRBD1	TRBJ1-2	TGCGCCACCGAGGGACAGGGGGCGCCCGGCTACACCTTC	CATEGQGAPGYTF
-	TRBV4-1	TRBD1	TRBJ2-7	TGCGCCAGCAGCCTACAAAGACTGGACAGGGTCTCCTACGAGCAGTACTTC	CASSLQRLDRVSYEQYF
-	TRBV27	TRBD2	TRBJ2-7	TGTGCCAGCAGTTCCCCCTCGTCGGGGGGGAGCGAGCAGTACTTC	CASSSPSSGGSEQYF
-	TRBV5-1	TRBD1	TRBJ1-2	TGCGCCAGCAGCTTGGGATTTGGGCAGGGGGATGGCTACACCTTC	CASSLGFGQGDGYTF
-	TRBV18	-	TRBJ2-3	TGTGCCAGCTCGCCGGACAGAGCGGCAGATACGCAGTATTTT	CASSPDRAADTQYF
few	TRBV27	-	TRBJ2-2	TGTGCCAGCAGGGCGCCAGGCCCTCTTCTACGTTACACCGGGGAGCTGTTTTTT	CASRAPGPLLRYTGELFF
-	TRBV30	-	TRBJ1-4	TGTGCCTGGAGTAGGGCCCATGGGGAAAAACTGTTTTTT	CAWSRAHGEKLFF
once	TRBV7-6	-	TRBJ2-7	TGTGCCAGCAGCCCTCGAGGTAGCTTCGACGAGCAGTACTTC	CASSPRGSFDEQYF
-	TRBV6-1	-	TRBJ2-3	TGTGCCAGCGGGTTTCAAGGCTTGGAGCAGTATTTT	CASGFQGLEQYF
-	TRBV7-9	-	TRBJ1-3	TGTGCCAGCAGCACCGTCGGGGTCCCCGGAAACACCATATATTTT	CASSTVGVPGNTIYF
-	TRBV7-9	-	TRBJ1-5	TGTGCCAGCAGCTTAGCGCGCTCAGGCGAACAGCCCCAGCATTTT	CASSLARSGEQPQHF
-	TRBV9	-	TRBJ2-3	TGTGCCAGCAGCGTAGACTCCCCCACAGATACGCAGTATTTT	CASSVDSPTDTQYF
-	TRBV16	-	TRBJ1-5	TGTGCCAGCAGCCGCGGGGGGAAGTGGAATCAGCCCCAGCATTTT	CASSRGGKWNQPQHF
-	TRBV27	TRBD2	TRBJ2-1	TGTGCCAGCAGTTTGGCGGGAGTAGTTGAGCAGTTCTTC	CASSLAGVVEQFF
few	TRBV5-4	TRBD1	TRBJ1-1	TGTGCCAGCAGCCCCCCGACAGGGATGCAAAACACTGAAGCTTTCTTT	CASSPPTGMQNTEAFF
-	TRBV29-1	TRBD1	TRBJ1-1	TGCAGCGGTGAAGGGCCCCAACAGGGGTACGGCACTGAAGCTTTCTTT	CSGEGPQQGYGTEAFF
once	TRBV5-1	-	TRBJ1-2	TGCGCCAGCAGCTTGGCATCTTCTGGCTACACCTTC	CASSLASSGYTF
-	TRBV7-8	TRBD1	TRBJ1-1	TGTGCCAGCAGCTCGACCAAGCGGGACAGGAGCACTGAAGCTTTCTTT	CASSSTKRDRSTEAFF
-	TRBV5-1	-	TRBJ2-1	TGCGCCAGCAGCTTGTTTTCAAGCTCCTACAATGAGCAGTTCTTC	CASSLFSSSYNEQFF
-	TRBV5-6	TRBD1	TRBJ2-7	TGTGCCAGCAGCCTCGGGACAGGGGCCTACGAGCAGTACTTC	CASSLGTGAYEQYF
once	TRBV14	-	TRBJ2-1	TGTGCCAGCAGCCCCCAGGGGATTTCCTACAATGAGCAGTTCTTC	CASSPQGISYNEQFF
-	TRBV19	-	TRBJ1-2	TGTGCCAGTAAGGTCGGGGACTATGGCTACACCTTC	CASKVGDYGYTF
few	TRBV29-1	-	TRBJ1-2	TGCAGGGGACCGGGGGAGGGCTACTATGGCTACACCTTC	CRGPGEGYYGYTF
-	TRBV7-2	-	TRBJ1-1	TGTGCCAGCAGCTTAGGGCGGTTGTATGAAGCTTTCTTT	CASSLGRLYEAFF
-	TRBV5-8	TRBD1	TRBJ1-1	TGTGCCAGCAGCCTTACAGGGGTCGGATTGAACACTGAAGCTTTCTTT	CASSLTGVGLNTEAFF
-	TRBV11-1	TRBD1	TRBJ2-1	TGTGCCAGCAGCTTACAGGACAGGGGGCCGATCCCTTCCTACAATGAGCAGTTCTTC	CASSLQDRGPIPSYNEQFF
few	TRBV4-1	-	TRBJ2-7	TGCGCCAGCAGCCAGAATCCGGGTAGCTCCTACGAGCAGTACTTC	CASSQNPGSSYEQYF
-	TRBV7-8	-	TRBJ1-1	TGTGCCAGCAGCACCAGGGCGGGGGAGGACACTGAAGCTTTCTTT	CASSTRAGEDTEAFF
-	TRBV6-5	-	TRBJ1-2	TGTGCCAGCAGTTACTCAGGAGCTAACTATGGCTACACCTTC	CASSYSGANYGYTF
once	TRBV7-9	TRBD2	TRBJ2-1	TGTGCCAGCAGCTTACCCCTAGCGGGGGGGTTTAGCTCCTACAATGAGCAGTTCTTC	CASSLPLAGGFSSYNEQFF
-	TRBV27	-	TRBJ2-7	TGTGCCAGCAGCCGAGGGGGGACAGAAAAATACGAGCAGTACTTC	CASSRGGTEKYEQYF
-	TRBV27	-	TRBJ2-7	TGTGCCAGCAGTTTATTTTCAGGTTCCTACGAGCAGTACTTC	CASSLFSGSYEQYF
-	TRBV2	-	TRBJ2-7	TGTGCCAGCAGTAGGGTCTCCTACGAGCAGTACTTC	CASSRVSYEQYF
-	TRBV7-9	-	TRBJ2-6	TGTGCCAGCAGCCCTCCCTCCGTTCTGGGGGCCAACGTCCTGACTTTC	CASSPPSVLGANVLTF
once	TRBV27	TRBD2	TRBJ2-7	TGTGCCAGCAGTCCGAATGCGCGCGGGAGGCGGTACGAGCAGTACTTC	CASSPNARGRRYEQYF
-	TRBV11-2	TRBD2	TRBJ2-3	TGTGCCAGCAGCTTCCTAGCGGAAGGGACGCAGTATTTT	CASSFLAEGTQYF